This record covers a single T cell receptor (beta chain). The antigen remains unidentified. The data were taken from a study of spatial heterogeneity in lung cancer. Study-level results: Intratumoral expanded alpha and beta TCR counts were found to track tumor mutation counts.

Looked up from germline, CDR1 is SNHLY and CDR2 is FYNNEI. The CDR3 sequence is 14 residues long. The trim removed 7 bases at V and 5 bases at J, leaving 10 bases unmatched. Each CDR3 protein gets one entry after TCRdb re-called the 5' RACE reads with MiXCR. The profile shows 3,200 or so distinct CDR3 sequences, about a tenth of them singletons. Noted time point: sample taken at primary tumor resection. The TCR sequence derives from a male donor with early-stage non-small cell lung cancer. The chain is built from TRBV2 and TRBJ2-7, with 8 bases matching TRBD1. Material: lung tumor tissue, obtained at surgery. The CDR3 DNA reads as TGTGCCAGCAATCCCCAGGGGGCTAGCGACGAGCAGTACTTC. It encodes CASNPQGASDEQYF.